This entry is about one T cell receptor (beta chain). This record comes from a study of blood T cell repertoires in COVID-19. Study background: There were acute and convalescent COVID-19 samples, and they came from the United States, Italy and Spain. PBMCs, B-cell-depleted T cells, or T cells provided the cDNA or gDNA that made up the material.

In the source study's methods: Reference gene primer amplification yielded estimated nucleated cell counts. Generated by immunoSEQ multiplex PCR, the TCRdb table keeps only in-frame clones and is missing some. The DNA was the basis for D and trimming; V, J and clone size are from that table. The data show over 90,000 clones, with 82% seen just once and 6.5% to 8.5% held by the top ten. The CDR3 runs 14 residues. CDR1 is LGHDT, CDR2 YNNKEL, per germline (reference sequence). Trimming removed 0 bases at V and 6 bases at J, with 11 bases between. This receptor was taken from a man aged 50 to 60 with active or convalescent COVID-19. The specimen sequenced was peripheral blood. J is TRBJ2-5 and V is TRBV3-1 (or the pseudogene TRBV3-2); a possible D gene is TRBD2 (6 bases). The DNA for the CDR3 is TGTGCCAGCAGCCAAGATACGGCGGGGAAGACCCAGTACTTC. Its protein is CASSQDTAGKTQYF.